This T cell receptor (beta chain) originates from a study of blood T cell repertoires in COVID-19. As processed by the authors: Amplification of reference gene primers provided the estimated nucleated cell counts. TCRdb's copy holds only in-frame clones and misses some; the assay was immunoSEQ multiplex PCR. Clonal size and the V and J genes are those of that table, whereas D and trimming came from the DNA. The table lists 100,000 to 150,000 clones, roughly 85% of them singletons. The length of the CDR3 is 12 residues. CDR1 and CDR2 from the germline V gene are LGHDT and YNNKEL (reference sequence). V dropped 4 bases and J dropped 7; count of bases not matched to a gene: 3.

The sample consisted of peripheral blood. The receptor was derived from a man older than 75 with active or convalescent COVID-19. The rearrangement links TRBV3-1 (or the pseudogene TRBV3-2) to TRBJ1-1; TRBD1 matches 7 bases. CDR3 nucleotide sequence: TGTGCCAGCAGCCTCGGACAGGATGAAGCTTTCTTT. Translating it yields CASSLGQDEAFF.